This T cell receptor (beta chain) was identified in a study of shared clonotypes between healthy human individuals. The V end was cut by 0 bases, the J end by 9 bases, with 18 bases between. The germline CDR1 and CDR2 sequences are LGHNA and YSLEER. This CDR3 has 16 amino acids. Some clones are missing from TCRdb's copy, which holds only in-frame ones; the method was immunoSEQ multiplex PCR. The table records about 2.2 million clones, 93% of them present only once. CD45RO-negative CD8 cells positively selected for CCR7 made up the naive population, which excluded terminally differentiated effector memory CD45RA+ cells.

Sequencing was performed on naive CD8+ T cells from PBMCs. This receptor was identified in a man younger than 30 in good health. Some clones in this sample may be carry-over from other donors' samples. The V call is TRBV4-3, the J call TRBJ2-1, with D maybe TRBD2 (6 bases). CDR3 DNA sequence: TGCGCCAGCAGCCAAGACCCCCGGGGGTCGAGGGGTGAGCAGTTCTTC. The encoded protein is CASSQDPRGSRGEQFF.